This is a list of T cell receptor beta chains from one sample in a study of lymphopenia after photon versus proton radiotherapy. Data came from immunoSEQ multiplex PCR; TCRdb stores just in-frame clones and leaves some out. The sample includes over 55,000 clones, over 80% of them seen just once. The input for sequencing was peripheral blood, taken from a patient treated with proton-based radiotherapy. The receptors were gathered from a man aged 80 or over with esophageal cancer. The CDR3 runs from the conserved cysteine through the conserved F or W. D genes are given only for firm matches. Not every row has a clone size; where given, it reads once, few, many or a size class.

clone_size | j_call | v_call | cdr3_length | d_call | cdr3_nt | cdr3_aa
- | TRBJ2-5 | TRBV6-5 | 15 | TRBD1 | TGTGCCAGCAGTCGACGGACAGGGGCTGAGGAGACCCAGTACTTC | CASSRRTGAEETQYF
few | TRBJ1-2 | TRBV2 | 13 | - | TGTGCCACCGCCGGGGGGTCCTACTATGGCTACACCTTC | CATAGGSYYGYTF
- | TRBJ2-1 | TRBV4-2 | 17 | TRBD2 | TGTGCCAGCAGCCAAGCCGCAGGTGCGGGGGGGCCCAATGAGCAGTTCTTC | CASSQAAGAGGPNEQFF
- | TRBJ1-5 | TRBV7-2 | 12 | - | TGTGCCAGCAGCTACAGGGATCAGCCCCAGCATTTT | CASSYRDQPQHF
once | TRBJ2-5 | TRBV5-6 | 14 | - | TGTGCCAGCAGCTTGAGTCCGGGCGGGGAGACCCAGTACTTC | CASSLSPGGETQYF
- | TRBJ1-3 | TRBV5-6 | 15 | - | TGTGCCAGCAGCGGGTGGGGTAACTCTGGAAACACCATATATTTT | CASSGWGNSGNTIYF
- | TRBJ2-7 | TRBV2 | 13 | - | TGTGCCAGCAGTGACGGAGCCTCCTACGAGCAGTACTTC | CASSDGASYEQYF
- | TRBJ2-7 | TRBV4-1 | 14 | - | TGCGCCAGCAGCCAAGTCCTGGATACCTACGAGCAGTACTTC | CASSQVLDTYEQYF
- | TRBJ1-1 | TRBV19 | 15 | TRBD1 | TGTGCCAGTAGGGAAGGCAGGGGGCGCGACACTGAAGCTTTCTTT | CASREGRGRDTEAFF
few | TRBJ1-3 | TRBV4-1 | 15 | - | TGCGCCAGCAGCTACTCACCGGGGGCTGGAAACACCATATATTTT | CASSYSPGAGNTIYF
- | TRBJ1-1 | TRBV28 | 13 | - | TGTGCCAGCAGTTTTTTTGGGAACACTGAAGCTTTCTTT | CASSFFGNTEAFF
- | TRBJ1-4 | TRBV5-4 | 13 | - | TGTGCCAGCAGCTTGGACGGAGGGGAAAAACTGTTTTTT | CASSLDGGEKLFF
- | TRBJ1-4 | TRBV9 | 14 | - | TGTGCCAGCAGCGTAGGATCCGGGAATGAAAAACTGTTTTTT | CASSVGSGNEKLFF
- | TRBJ1-1 | TRBV19 | 16 | TRBD1 | TGTGCCAGTAGTCTTCCCCGACAGGGAATGAACACTGAAGCTTTCTTT | CASSLPRQGMNTEAFF
- | TRBJ2-5 | TRBV5-1 | 15 | TRBD2 | TGCGCCAGCAGCTCCTTCCTAGCGGGGGAAGAGACCCAGTACTTC | CASSSFLAGEETQYF
- | TRBJ2-7 | TRBV25-1 | 15 | TRBD2 | TGTGCCAGCAGTGCCCCGGGACTAGCGGGAGGCGAGCAGTACTTC | CASSAPGLAGGEQYF
- | TRBJ2-7 | TRBV6-5 | 12 | - | TGTGCCAGCAGTTCCCTTTTTTTCGAGCAGTACTTC | CASSSLFFEQYF
- | TRBJ2-1 | TRBV9 | 12 | - | TGTGCCAGCAGCGTAGTGGGTGGTGAGCAGTTCTTC | CASSVVGGEQFF
- | TRBJ2-1 | TRBV2 | 13 | - | TGTGCCCTCTCTCCTTCGGGGAACAATGAGCAGTTCTTC | CALSPSGNNEQFF
- | TRBJ2-7 | TRBV5-4 | 13 | - | TGTGCCAGCAGCTACGGCGATTCCTACGAGCAGTACTTC | CASSYGDSYEQYF
- | TRBJ1-4 | TRBV19 | 16 | - | TGTGCCAGTAGTATAGGCCTCAGGGGTACTAATGAAAAACTGTTTTTT | CASSIGLRGTNEKLFF
few | TRBJ1-1 | TRBV4-3 | 14 | - | TGCGCCAGCAGCCAAGATCGCGTGAACACTGAAGCTTTCTTT | CASSQDRVNTEAFF
- | TRBJ2-5 | TRBV9 | 14 | - | TGTGCCAGCAGCGTAGACTTTAGTGTGGAGACCCAGTACTTC | CASSVDFSVETQYF
once | TRBJ2-1 | TRBV19 | 15 | TRBD1 | TGTGCCACCGCAGTACGGGACAGGGGCTACAATGAGCAGTTCTTC | CATAVRDRGYNEQFF
- | TRBJ1-1 | TRBV7-2 | 15 | TRBD1 | TGTGCCAGCAGCATACGACAGGGAATCAGGGAGGAAGCTTTCTTT | CASSIRQGIREEAFF
- | TRBJ2-1 | TRBV18 | 15 | TRBD2 | TGTGCCAGCTCACCATGGACTAGCGGGAGGGATGAGCAGTTCTTC | CASSPWTSGRDEQFF